This is a list of T cell receptor beta chains from one sample in a study of shared clonotypes between healthy human individuals. The protocol was immunoSEQ multiplex PCR, while the TCRdb copy is restricted to in-frame clones and leaves out a portion. The sample consists of over a million clones, 78% of them appearing once. Sample: memory CD4+ T cells from PBMCs. All receptors derive from a young man in good health. Some clones in this sample may be carry-over from other donors' samples. Each CDR3 is given with its conserved first and last residue. A D gene is named only where the DNA matches it firmly. Only part of the rows carry a size: once, few, many, or a class if the clone is expanded.

cdr3_length j_call clone_size d_call v_call cdr3_nt cdr3_aa
13 TRBJ2-1 - - TRBV4-2 TGTGCCAGCAGCCTTAGGAAAGGGGATGAGCAGTTCTTC CASSLRKGDEQFF
13 TRBJ2-1 - - TRBV9 TGTGCCAGCAGCGTAACGAGCAACAATGAGCAGTTCTTC CASSVTSNNEQFF
14 TRBJ2-7 - - TRBV9 TGTGCCAGCAGCGTATCTGAGAATTCCTACGAGCAGTACTTC CASSVSENSYEQYF
12 TRBJ1-2 - - TRBV28 TGTGCCAGCAGTTCGTTCAGCTATGGCTACACCTTC CASSSFSYGYTF
15 TRBJ2-3 - - TRBV4-1 TGCGCCAGCAGCCGAACACCTTCTAACACAGATACGCAGTATTTT CASSRTPSNTDTQYF
15 TRBJ2-5 - TRBD1 TRBV4-2 TGTGCCAGCAGCCAAGCGACAGGGGGCTGGGAGACCCAGTACTTC CASSQATGGWETQYF
14 TRBJ2-1 many TRBD1 TRBV18 TGTGCCAGCTCACCTCCAGGGGGCATTTATGAGCAGTTCTTC CASSPPGGIYEQFF
15 TRBJ2-1 once - TRBV11-3 TGTGCCAGCAGCTTAGGGGGGGCGGCCTACAATGAGCAGTTCTTC CASSLGGAAYNEQFF
12 TRBJ2-7 few - TRBV28 TGTGCCAGCAGTTTGTCCTGGGACAACACATTCTTC CASSLSWDNTFF
15 TRBJ1-5 - - TRBV6-1 TGTGCCAGCAGTGACTCCCAGGGTGGCAATCAGCCCCAGCATTTT CASSDSQGGNQPQHF
12 TRBJ1-2 - - TRBV2 TGTGCCAGCAAGGATTCTATCTATGGCTACACCTTC CASKDSIYGYTF
15 TRBJ2-7 - - TRBV27 TGTGCCAGCAGTCGTACTTCCGGGACTCCCCCCGAGCAGTACTTC CASSRTSGTPPEQYF
15 TRBJ2-1 - TRBD1 TRBV5-4 TGTGCCAGCAGCCTGGGACAGGGGTCCTACAATGAGCAGTTCTTC CASSLGQGSYNEQFF
14 TRBJ2-2 - - TRBV7-8 TGTGCCAGCAGCTTAGTCAGGAGCACCGGGGAGCTGTTTTTT CASSLVRSTGELFF
13 TRBJ1-2 - - TRBV18 TGTGCCAGCTCATCGCGGAGGGGCTATGGCTACACCTTC CASSSRRGYGYTF
17 TRBJ2-5 - TRBD2 TRBV10-3 TGTGCCATCAGCCAACCGGTTACTAGCGGGGGGAAGGAGACCCAGTACTTC CAISQPVTSGGKETQYF
16 TRBJ2-7 - TRBD1 TRBV5-4 TGTGCCAGCAGCCCGGACAGGGGACGAAGCTCCTACGAGCAGTACTTC CASSPDRGRSSYEQYF
19 TRBJ1-1 - - TRBV15 TGTGCCACCAGCAGCAAATCTCAGGGATTCTCTAACTTGAACACTGAAGCTTTCTTT CATSSKSQGFSNLNTEAFF
16 TRBJ2-3 few - TRBV7-2 TGTGCCAGCAGCCCCAGGGTCCGAGTTAGCACAGATACGCAGTATTTT CASSPRVRVSTDTQYF
15 TRBJ2-7 - - TRBV7-2 TGTGCCAGCAGCTTTGATTTAGGGGACCCGTACGAGCAGTACTTC CASSFDLGDPYEQYF
15 TRBJ2-6 - - TRBV10-3 TGTGCCATCAGTGGTGCGGGCGCCGGGGCCAACGTCCTGACTTTC CAISGAGAGANVLTF
13 TRBJ1-1 - TRBD1 TRBV9 TGTGCCAGCAGCGTAGTGGTAGGGGGCCCAGCTTTCTTT CASSVVVGGPAFF
15 TRBJ1-2 - - TRBV6-5 TGTGCCAGCAGTTTGATATCGTCCCCCGCGGATGGCTACACCTTC CASSLISSPADGYTF
14 TRBJ2-2 - - TRBV7-2 TGTGCCAGCAGCTTAGACCGGAGGGCCGGGGAGCTGTTTTTT CASSLDRRAGELFF
12 TRBJ1-3 - - TRBV5-1 TGCGCCAGCAGGAGCTCTGGAAACACCATATATTTT CASRSSGNTIYF
13 TRBJ1-3 - - TRBV11-3 TGTGCCAGCAGCATCGACTCCGGAAACACCATATATTTT CASSIDSGNTIYF
11 TRBJ2-5 - - TRBV29-1 TGCAGCGTTGAAGTTAGCAAGACCCAGTACTTC CSVEVSKTQYF
14 TRBJ2-1 - - TRBV5-1 TGCGCCAGCAGCTTAGTAGGGGGTGGAGGTGAGCAGTTCTTC CASSLVGGGGEQFF
14 TRBJ2-5 once - TRBV7-7 TGTGCCAGCGGCCTAGGGAGCTCCCAAGAGACCCAGTACTTC CASGLGSSQETQYF
16 TRBJ1-2 - TRBD1 TRBV28 TGTGCCAGCAGTCCCGCTCGGACAGGGGGCGCAGGTGGCTACACCTTC CASSPARTGGAGGYTF
14 TRBJ1-1 - - TRBV29-1 TGCAGCGTTGAAGAGGCAGGTAGGGACACTGAAGCTTTCTTT CSVEEAGRDTEAFF
15 TRBJ1-5 - - TRBV4-1 TGCGCCAGCAGCCAAGAGGCGGGGGTGAATCAGCCCCAGCATTTT CASSQEAGVNQPQHF
15 TRBJ1-5 - - TRBV9 TGTGCCAGCAGCGTAGAGGGTAGCCGCAATCAGCCCCAGCATTTT CASSVEGSRNQPQHF
14 TRBJ1-1 - TRBD1 TRBV30 TGTGCCTGGAGTGAATACAGGGGAGGGACTGAAGCTTTCTTT CAWSEYRGGTEAFF
14 TRBJ2-2 few TRBD2 TRBV2 TGTGCCACGACTAGCGGAGCGAACACCGGGGAGCTGTTTTTT CATTSGANTGELFF
11 TRBJ2-7 once - TRBV30 TGTGCCTGGATGGCTGTGGGCGAGCAGTACTTC CAWMAVGEQYF
14 TRBJ2-7 - - TRBV27 TGTGCCAGCAGTTTCCTCGGGACGACATACGAGCAGTACTTC CASSFLGTTYEQYF
15 TRBJ2-1 - TRBD2 TRBV6-5 TGTGCCAGCAGTTACTCGGGCGGGAGGATATCTGAGCAGTTCTTC CASSYSGGRISEQFF
14 TRBJ2-7 - - TRBV5-1 TGCGCCAGCAGCTTGGGGCCCTACTCCTACGAGCAGTACTTC CASSLGPYSYEQYF
13 TRBJ2-7 - - TRBV6-5 TGTGCCAGCAGCCCCAGGAGCTCCTACGAGCAGTACTTC CASSPRSSYEQYF
16 TRBJ2-7 many TRBD2 TRBV6-6 TGTGCCAGCAGTTACACGGCTAGCGGGAGCTCCTACGAGCAGTACTTC CASSYTASGSSYEQYF
13 TRBJ2-3 - - TRBV2 TGTGCCAGCAGTGAAGCAACCACAGATACGCAGTATTTT CASSEATTDTQYF
18 TRBJ2-4 - TRBD1 TRBV4-1 TGCGCCAGCAGCCAGGGACGACAGGGCCCGTTAGCCAAAAACATTCAGTACTTC CASSQGRQGPLAKNIQYF
14 TRBJ2-2 - - TRBV2 TGTGCCAGCATAGTGGACATAAACACCGGGGAGCTGTTTTTT CASIVDINTGELFF
14 TRBJ2-2 - - TRBV7-2 TGTGCCAGCAGCGCCGGACAGAACACCGGGGAGCTGTTTTTT CASSAGQNTGELFF
16 TRBJ1-6 - TRBD1 TRBV27 TGTGCCAGCAGTTTATCCAACGACAGGGGAAGTTCACCCCTCCACTTT CASSLSNDRGSSPLHF
13 TRBJ2-5 - - TRBV5-1 TGCGCCAGCAGCCCGGACACGGTGGAGACCCAGTACTTC CASSPDTVETQYF
15 TRBJ2-2 once - TRBV5-1 TGCGCCAGCAGCCGCCCGGAGCGTAAGACCGGGGAGCTGTTTTTT CASSRPERKTGELFF
15 TRBJ2-7 - TRBD1 TRBV28 TGTGCCAGCAGATGGAAACAGGGGTCCCCCTACGAGCAGTACTTC CASRWKQGSPYEQYF
15 TRBJ1-1 - TRBD1 TRBV7-2 TGTGCCAGCAGCCCGGGACAGGGAGGGCACACTGAAGCTTTCTTT CASSPGQGGHTEAFF
14 TRBJ1-3 - - TRBV4-3 TGCGCCAGCAGCCAAGGGAACTCTGGAAACACCATATATTTT CASSQGNSGNTIYF
16 TRBJ2-5 - TRBD2 TRBV12-5 TGTGCTAGTGGACCCGGACTAGCGGGAGTACGGGAGACCCAGTACTTC CASGPGLAGVRETQYF
13 TRBJ2-7 few TRBD2 TRBV6-5 TGTGCCAGCAGTGCGACTAGCGGGAGGGCACCGTACTTC CASSATSGRAPYF
15 TRBJ1-2 - - TRBV6-6 TGTGCCAGCACCTCGCAACCAGACCTCCGCTATGGCTACACCTTC CASTSQPDLRYGYTF
14 TRBJ2-7 - - TRBV28 TGTGCCAGCACTCCGGGACACCGGATCTACGAGCAGTACTTC CASTPGHRIYEQYF
15 TRBJ2-5 - TRBD2 TRBV9 TGTGCCAGCAGCGTAGGCACTAGCGGGCAAGAGACCCAGTACTTC CASSVGTSGQETQYF
14 TRBJ1-1 - - TRBV7-9 TGTGCCAGCAGCCTCACCACAGGGAGCACTGAAGCTTTCTTT CASSLTTGSTEAFF
15 TRBJ2-2 - - TRBV7-3 TGTGCCAGCAGCTCCCCCAGGGCAGGTACCGGGGAGCTGTTTTTT CASSSPRAGTGELFF
12 TRBJ1-4 - - TRBV2 TGTGCCAGCAACCCCGGCGGTGAAAAACTGTTTTTT CASNPGGEKLFF